These 22 T cell receptor beta chains came from one sample sequenced in a study of cytomegalovirus exposure and HLA in healthy donors. Both 60 Vbeta primers and 13 Jbeta primers went into the PCR. The table came from immunoSEQ multiplex PCR; TCRdb's copy has only in-frame clones and leaves some out. The data contain roughly 190,000 clones, around 79% of them singletons. The specimen sequenced was PBMCs. Receptors originate from a woman between 18 and 30 years old in good health and CMV-seronegative.

The V and J genes are TRBV30 and TRBJ2-7; 10 bases match TRBD1. Germline values: CDR1 GTSNPN, CDR2 SVGIG (reference sequence). With 5 bases clipped from V and 3 bases from J, the junction kept 10 bases outside the gene matches. This CDR3 is built from 15 residues. The CDR3 bases are TGTGCCTGGCGCGACAGGGGGCGAAGTGTCTACGAGCAGTACTTC. This codes for CAWRDRGRSVYEQYF. The full variable domain, in which reference TRBV30 and TRBJ2-7 provide the parts outside the CDR3, is SQTIHQWPATLVQPVGSPLSLECTVEGTSNPNLYWYRQAAGRGLQLLFYSVGIGQISSEVPQNLSASRPQDRQFILSSKKLLLSDSGFYLCAWRDRGRSVYEQYFGPGTRLTVT.

A few counts support this clone. V usage is TRBV4-2 and J usage is TRBJ2-3; 11 bases fit TRBD2. The CDR3 is 17 amino acids. After removal of 3 bases from V and 2 bases from J, the junction contained 7 bases not matched to a gene. Germline CDR1 and CDR2: LGHNA and YNFKEQ. This CDR3 reads CASSQGIAGGLTDTQYF. The CDR3 DNA is TGTGCCAGCAGCCAGGGAATAGCGGGGGGGCTCACAGATACGCAGTATTTT.

CDR3 region: CATSSSLTGGQYF. DNA for the CDR3: TGTGCCACCAGCAGTTCCCTGACAGGGGGGCAGTACTTC. This sequence joins TRBV15 and TRBJ2-5; 9 bases map to TRBD1. Trimming took 3 bases from V and 11 from J; bases not matched to a gene: 7. The CDR3 length is 13 residues. CDR1 and CDR2 (germline): LNHNV, YYDKDF (reference sequence). Full variable domain (rest looked up from reference TRBV15 and TRBJ2-5): DAMVIQNPRYQVTQFGKPVTLSCSQTLNHNVMYWYQQKSSQAPKLLFHYYDKDFNNEADTPDNFQSRRPNTSFCFLDIRSPGLGDTAMYLCATSSSLTGGQYFGPGTRLLVL.

The chain is built from TRBV18 and TRBJ2-3; the match to TRBD1 covers 9 bases. The J segment lost 3 bases and the V segment lost 3 bases, leaving 10 bases of the junction unmatched. The CDR3 consists of 17 residues. Germline V lookup: CDR1 KGHSH, CDR2 LQKENI. The CDR3 DNA sequence: TGTGCCAGCTCACCCGCTGGGACAGGGTCTGGAACAGATACGCAGTATTTT. Encoded protein: CASSPAGTGSGTDTQYF. Full variable domain (missing parts from reference TRBV18 and TRBJ2-3): NAGVMQNPRHLVRRRGQEARLRCSPMKGHSHVYWYRQLPEEGLKFMVYLQKENIIDESGMPKERFSAEFPKEGPSILRIQQVVRGDSAAYFCASSPAGTGSGTDTQYFGPGTRLTVL.

This clone came up once. The chain combines TRBV5-6 with TRBJ1-1; TRBD1 agrees at 8 bases. The CDR3 consists of 16 residues. The germline V gene has CDR1 SGHDT and CDR2 YYEEEE. J was trimmed by 1 base and V by 3 bases; bases with no gene match: 8. DNA of the CDR3: TGTGCCAGCAGCTATACCGGACAGGGCGGGAACACTGAAGCTTTCTTT. Its translation: CASSYTGQGGNTEAFF.

This clone was seen once. This chain uses TRBV4-2 with TRBJ1-5; a possible D gene is TRBD1 (5 bases). Trimming stripped 1 base from V and 2 bases from J, with 9 bases between. Per germline, CDR1 LGHNA and CDR2 YNFKEQ. The CDR3 is 15 amino acids. In nucleotides, the CDR3 is TGTGCCAGCAGCCAAGGGCAGGGCGGCAATCAGCCCCAGCATTTT. Translated: CASSQGQGGNQPQHF.

In its sample, this clone was seen once. This chain connects TRBV28 to TRBJ2-7, with 12 positions matching TRBD1. This CDR3 is built from 14 residues. V lost 6 bases and J lost 12; bases outside the gene matches: 12. The germline gives CDR1 MDHEN, CDR2 SYDVKM. CDR3 DNA sequence: TGTGCCAGCAGCAATTCCGATGGGACAGGGGGCCGGTACTTC. It codes for CASSNSDGTGGRYF.

In this sample, this clone turned up a few times. This rearrangement joins TRBV4-3 to TRBJ2-1; 11 bases fit TRBD2. This CDR3 spans 16 amino acids. The trim removed 3 bases at V and 10 bases at J, leaving 11 bases unmatched. Germline assignment: CDR1 LGHNA and CDR2 YSLEER. The CDR3 DNA is TGCGCCAGCAGCCAGACACCCGGGACTAGCGGCTCCGAGCAGTTCTTC. Its protein is CASSQTPGTSGSEQFF.

The V call is TRBV7-3, the J call TRBJ2-3, with TRBD2 identical over 16 bases. With V trimmed by 5 bases and J by 7 bases, 6 bases remained unmatched. CDR3 length equals 16 residues. From germline, CDR1 is SGHTA and CDR2 FQGTGA. The CDR3 sequence is CASSPSGLAGGNTQYF. The CDR3 coding sequence is TGTGCCAGCAGCCCCTCGGGACTAGCGGGGGGGAATACGCAGTATTTT.

The chain joins TRBV30 to TRBJ2-7; 9 bases are a match to TRBD1. J gave up 1 base and V 4 bases, and 11 bases lay outside the gene matches. The CDR3 loop spans 16 amino acids. Per germline, CDR1 GTSNPN and CDR2 SVGIG (reference sequence). The CDR3, as DNA: TGTGCCTGGATGAATCCGGGACAGGGTGGATCCTACGAGCAGTACTTC. Its translation: CAWMNPGQGGSYEQYF.

The chain combines TRBV5-1 with TRBJ1-1, with 9 positions matching TRBD1. This CDR3 region has 17 residues. J lost 0 bases, V lost 4 bases, and 10 bases had no gene match. Germline V lookup: CDR1 SGHRS, CDR2 YFSETQ. CDR3 nucleotides: TGCGCCAGCAGCCATAACAGGGACAGGGCGTTGAACACTGAAGCTTTCTTT. Its protein product is CASSHNRDRALNTEAFF.

Worth noting for this clone: One junction end does not reproduce the germline sequence, and a read error may be involved. V usage is TRBV4-3 and J usage is TRBJ2-2; tentative D call: TRBD2 (5 bases). The germline gives CDR1 LGHNA, CDR2 YSLEER. This CDR3 contains 14 residues. The CDR3 loop is CASSLRTGFGELVF. DNA of the CDR3: TGCGCCAGCAGCCTAAGGACGGGTTTCGGGGAGCTGGTTTTT.

This sequence joins TRBV6-1 and TRBJ2-1; 7 bases are shared with TRBD2. The CDR3 runs to 15 residues. In germline, CDR1 is MNHNS, CDR2 SASEGT. Trimming at V came to 1 base and at J to 6 bases, leaving 6 bases not matched to a gene. This CDR3 reads CASSEGAGGSNEQFF. The CDR3 region has the DNA TGTGCCAGCAGTGAAGGAGCCGGGGGGAGCAATGAGCAGTTCTTC.

The J gene is TRBJ1-4, the V gene TRBV30; TRBD1 might be the D (6 bases). The ends were cut back, 3 bases at V and 3 bases at J, with 8 bases in the middle. This CDR3 region has 13 residues. Germline values: CDR1 GTSNPN, CDR2 SVGIG (reference sequence). CDR3 sequence: CAWSTGPNEKLFF. CDR3 sequence (DNA): TGTGCCTGGAGCACAGGGCCTAATGAAAAACTGTTTTTT.

This chain links TRBV11-2 with TRBJ1-1; 7 bases line up with TRBD1. The length of the CDR3 is 15 residues. The V gene end was trimmed by 3 bases and the J gene end by 1 base; junction bases not matched to a gene: 5. Germline CDR1 SGHAT, CDR2 FQNNGV. The CDR3 reads CASSFQDRANTEAFF. The DNA for the CDR3 is TGTGCCAGCAGCTTCCAAGACAGGGCGAACACTGAAGCTTTCTTT.

This clone has a handful of counts. The V and J genes are TRBV28 and TRBJ1-2; the match to TRBD1 covers 10 bases. Germline CDR1 is MDHEN and CDR2 is SYDVKM. The CDR3 contains 15 residues. The trim removed 7 bases at V and 8 bases at J, leaving 13 bases unmatched. CDR3 in DNA: TGTGCCAGCAATACTCTCGCCGGGACAGGGGAAGGCTACACCTTC. Translated: CASNTLAGTGEGYTF.

This clone occurred once. The rearrangement links TRBV6-1 to TRBJ2-2, with 10 bases that match TRBD1. V lost 4 bases to trimming and J lost 3 bases; unmatched junction nucleotides: 11. Germline V lookup: CDR1 MNHNS, CDR2 SASEGT. The CDR3 is made up of 18 amino acids. The CDR3, as DNA: TGTGCCAGCAGTGGCCGCGGGACAGGGGATATCGACACCGGGGAGCTGTTTTTT. Translation: CASSGRGTGDIDTGELFF.

The V and J genes are TRBV6-1 and TRBJ2-3, with a possible D match to TRBD1 (6 bases). The V end was cut by 6 bases, the J end by 5 bases, with 12 bases between. Germline CDR1 and CDR2: MNHNS and SASEGT. CDR3 length: 13 residues. CDR3 loop: CASRTSGEDTQYF. CDR3 nucleotides: TGTGCCAGCAGAACCTCAGGGGAAGATACGCAGTATTTT.

The V call is TRBV5-1, the J call TRBJ2-1; the match to TRBD1 covers 7 bases. The CDR3 is 14 amino acids. Losses at the gene ends were 0 bases for V and 9 bases for J; bases not matched to a gene: 6. CDR1 SGHRS and CDR2 YFSETQ come from the germline V gene. CDR3 loop: CASSLEGAKREQFF. CDR3 nucleotides: TGCGCCAGCAGCTTGGAGGGGGCGAAGCGTGAGCAGTTCTTC.

The CDR3 region has the DNA TGTGCCAGCAGTCAATTGGGCGGCCGGACAGGGAAGGTCGAGCAGTACTTC. It encodes CASSQLGGRTGKVEQYF. The chain has TRBV25-1 and TRBJ2-7; 8 bases align to TRBD1. This CDR3 comprises 17 residues. With V trimmed by 5 bases and J by 6 bases, 18 bases remained unmatched. Germline V gene lookup returns CDR1 MGHDK and CDR2 SYGVNS.

The V call is TRBV9, the J call TRBJ1-2; 7 bases agree with TRBD1. Germline CDR1 is SGDLS and CDR2 is YYNGEE. CDR3 length: 16 residues. With 0 bases clipped from V and 2 bases from J, the junction kept 7 bases outside the gene matches. The CDR3 coding sequence is TGTGCCAGCAGCGTAGCGCCCGACAGGGCCAACTATGGCTACACCTTC. Its translation is CASSVAPDRANYGYTF. The full variable domain, its missing parts supplied by reference TRBV9 and TRBJ1-2, is DSGVTQTPKHLITATGQRVTLRCSPRSGDLSVYWYQQSLDQGLQFLIQYYNGEERAKGNILERFSAQQFPDLHSELNLSSLELGDSALYFCASSVAPDRANYGYTFGSGTRLTVV.

This clone was seen a handful of times. The V and J genes are TRBV25-1 and TRBJ2-7; D gene ambiguous. This CDR3 spans 14 amino acids. Germline CDR1 MGHDK, CDR2 SYGVNS. The ends were cut back, 3 bases at V and 3 bases at J, with 12 bases in the middle. The CDR3, as DNA: TGTGCCAGCAGTGACGAGAACAGATACTACGAGCAGTACTTC. Translation gives CASSDENRYYEQYF.